This passage covers 17 T cell receptor beta chains from one sample sequenced in a study of blood T cell repertoires in COVID-19. The method was immunoSEQ multiplex PCR; TCRdb's version includes in-frame clones alone and lacks a portion of them. Found here are a few hundred thousand clones, about 87% of them singletons; the top ten hold approximately 6%. The sample taken for sequencing was peripheral blood. The receptor set was obtained from a woman between 45 and 65 years old with COVID-19, enrolled during active disease.

This clone is a singleton in its sample. This chain joins TRBV2 and TRBJ1-6, with D possibly TRBD1 on 5 matching bases. CDR3 length: 15 residues. CDR1 is SNHLY, CDR2 FYNNEI, per germline. Trimming shortened V by 6 bases and J by 6 bases, and 15 bases separated the two germline ends. CDR3 residues: CASRQAGTGNSPLHF. The CDR3 DNA is TGTGCCAGCAGACAGGCGGGGACGGGTAATTCACCCCTCCACTTT.

This clone was picked up a small number of times. The chain combines TRBV11-2 with TRBJ1-1; a weak D match, TRBD1 (5 bases). Germline V lookup: CDR1 SGHAT, CDR2 FQNNGV. Trimming shortened V by 0 bases and J by 4 bases, and 15 bases separated the two germline ends. This CDR3 comprises 16 residues. In DNA form, the CDR3 reads TGTGCCAGCAGCTTAGAGGGGGGGAAGTATAGCACTGAAGCTTTCTTT. Protein product: CASSLEGGKYSTEAFF.

CDR3 nucleotides: TGTGCCAGCTCACCATTGGGATCAGGGCGACCCTCTGAAGCTTTCTTT. Amino acid sequence: CASSPLGSGRPSEAFF. J is TRBJ1-1 and V is TRBV18; D is possibly TRBD1 (5 bases). The germline V gene has CDR1 KGHSH and CDR2 LQKENI. There are 16 residues in the CDR3. Trimming took 2 bases from V and 6 from J, leaving 19 bases between them. The full variable domain, its missing parts supplied by reference TRBV18 and TRBJ1-1, is NAGVMQNPRHLVRRRGQEARLRCSPMKGHSHVYWYRQLPEEGLKFMVYLQKENIIDESGMPKERFSAEFPKEGPSILRIQQVVRGDSAAYFCASSPLGSGRPSEAFFGQGTRLTVV.

This rearrangement joins TRBV5-4 to TRBJ2-7; 7 bases are shared with TRBD1. The CDR3 runs to 13 residues. The ends lost 0 bases at V and 3 bases at J; junction bases unmatched: 0. From germline, CDR1 is SGHNT and CDR2 YYREEE (reference sequence). CDR3 DNA sequence: TGTGCCAGCAGCTTGGACAGGGGCTACGAGCAGTACTTC. This encodes CASSLDRGYEQYF.

Of note for this clone: This sample also contains other DNA sequences that code for the same CDR3. The V call is TRBV5-1, the J call TRBJ1-1; D is uncertain. With 0 bases removed from V and 1 base from J, the gap between germline ends came to 4 bases. Looked up from germline, CDR1 is SGHRS and CDR2 is YFSETQ. The CDR3 has 13 residues. The CDR3 DNA follows: TGCGCCAGCAGCTTGGACAGGAACACTGAAGCTTTCTTT. Translation gives CASSLDRNTEAFF.

The rearrangement joins TRBV19 to TRBJ1-3; D ambiguous. The CDR3 contains 14 residues. V lost 5 bases, J lost 0 bases, and 8 bases lay in between. CDR1 and CDR2 from the germline V gene are LNHDA and SQIVND (reference sequence). The DNA of the CDR3 is TGTGCCAGTAGTCCGGGAAACTCTGGAAACACCATATATTTT. Its translation: CASSPGNSGNTIYF.

The chain uses TRBV5-1 and TRBJ1-4, with 7 bases fitting TRBD1. This CDR3 comprises 14 residues. V gave up 0 bases and J gave up 7 bases; unmatched junction bases: 3. The germline CDR1 and CDR2 sequences are SGHRS and YFSETQ. CDR3 amino acids: CASSLDTGVEKLFF. The DNA of the CDR3 is TGCGCCAGCAGCTTGGACACAGGGGTTGAAAAACTGTTTTTT.

CDR3 amino acids: CASSFTGNQPQHF. In DNA form, the CDR3 reads TGTGCCAGCAGCTTCACGGGGAATCAGCCCCAGCATTTT. J is TRBJ1-5 and V is TRBV7-9; no clear D. The ends were cut back, 3 bases at V and 4 bases at J, with 7 bases in the middle. Looked up from germline, CDR1 is SEHNR and CDR2 is FQNEAQ (reference sequence). The CDR3 has 13 amino acids.

For this clone: The same CDR3 also results from other DNA sequences found in this sample. The rearrangement joins TRBV5-4 to TRBJ1-1; 9 bases align to TRBD1. Germline CDR1 SGHNT, CDR2 YYREEE (reference sequence). The length of the CDR3 is 14 residues. Unmatched junction bases numbered 4, after V lost 4 bases and J lost 3 bases. The CDR3 coding sequence is TGTGCCAGCAGCCCCGGGACAGGGTACACTGAAGCTTTCTTT. Translating gives CASSPGTGYTEAFF.

The gene calls are TRBV7-9 and TRBJ1-5; the match to TRBD1 covers 7 bases. V shed 5 bases, J shed 5 bases, and the junction held 6 bases outside the gene matches. Germline values: CDR1 SEHNR, CDR2 FQNEAQ (reference sequence). The CDR3 consists of 14 residues. The CDR3 reads CASSPDRVDQPQHF. The CDR3 DNA reads TGTGCCAGCAGCCCCGACAGGGTAGATCAGCCCCAGCATTTT.

The chain is built from TRBV25-1 and TRBJ1-6; possibly TRBD1 for D (6 bases). V was clipped by 4 bases and J by 10 bases, with 14 bases between them. The CDR3 has 14 residues. From germline, CDR1 is MGHDK and CDR2 SYGVNS. The CDR3 loop reads CASSGDTGLSPLHF. CDR3 coding DNA: TGTGCCAGCAGTGGGGACACAGGGCTGTCACCCCTCCACTTT. Complete variable domain (other parts from reference TRBV25-1 and TRBJ1-6): EADIYQTPRYLVIGTGKKITLECSQTMGHDKMYWYQQDPGMELHLIHYSYGVNSTEKGDLSSESTVSRIRTEHFPLTLESARPSHTSQYLCASSGDTGLSPLHFGNGTRLTVT.

CDR3 DNA: TGTGCCAGCAGCCAATTCCTGGCTAGCGAGCAGTTCTTC. Translation gives CASSQFLASEQFF. The chain carries TRBV3-1 (or the pseudogene TRBV3-2) and TRBJ2-1, with D tentatively TRBD2 (5 bases). V lost 2 bases and J 10 bases, leaving 12 bases between the germline ends. The CDR3 is made up of 13 amino acids. Germline-derived CDR1 and CDR2 are LGHDT and YNNKEL (reference sequence).

The chain carries TRBV18 and TRBJ1-1; D is possibly TRBD1 (6 bases). The CDR3 has 15 residues. The V end was cut by 2 bases, the J end by 1 base, with 11 bases between. Germline CDR1 KGHSH, CDR2 LQKENI. DNA of the CDR3: TGTGCCAGCTCACCAGCCCCAGGGGCGAACACTGAAGCTTTCTTT. Translation: CASSPAPGANTEAFF.

The chain is built from TRBV7-9 and TRBJ1-5; D is undetermined. The ends were cut back, 6 bases at V and 6 bases at J, with 15 bases in the middle. Per germline, CDR1 SEHNR and CDR2 FQNEAQ (reference sequence). This CDR3 is 14 amino acids long. CDR3 nucleotide sequence: TGTGCCAGCAGAACGACACTTCCAAGTCAGCCCCAGCATTTT. Its translation: CASRTTLPSQPQHF.

This chain uses TRBV5-4 with TRBJ2-7, with D possibly being TRBD1 (6 bases). The CDR3 length is 15 residues. CDR1 SGHNT and CDR2 YYREEE come from the germline V gene (reference sequence). The ends were cut back, 0 bases at V and 6 bases at J, with 16 bases in the middle. The CDR3: CASSLEPTNRAEQYF. The DNA for the CDR3 is TGTGCCAGCAGCTTGGAGCCCACGAACAGGGCCGAGCAGTACTTC.

The chain is built from TRBV5-1 and TRBJ1-2; weak D call: TRBD1 (6 bases). Trimming stripped 0 bases from V and 8 bases from J, with 14 bases between. The CDR3 runs 14 residues. Per germline, CDR1 SGHRS and CDR2 YFSETQ. This chain's CDR3 is CASSLDRGARGYTF. The DNA for the CDR3 is TGCGCCAGCAGCTTGGACCGGGGGGCGAGGGGCTACACCTTC. Full variable domain (rest looked up from reference TRBV5-1 and TRBJ1-2): KAGVTQTPRYLIKTRGQQVTLSCSPISGHRSVSWYQQTPGQGLQFLFEYFSETQRNKGNFPGRFSGRQFSNSRSEMNVSTLELGDSALYLCASSLDRGARGYTFGSGTRLTVV.

The chain links TRBV7-2 to TRBJ2-7, with 10 bases lining up with TRBD2. CDR1 SGHTA and CDR2 FQGNSA come from the germline V gene. This CDR3 spans 15 amino acids. Losses at the gene ends were 5 bases for V and 3 bases for J; bases not matched to a gene: 7. In nucleotides, the CDR3 is TGTGCCAGCAGCGCTAGCGGGAGTGTCTACTACGAGCAGTACTTC. As protein: CASSASGSVYYEQYF.